The rows below give T cell receptor beta chains drawn from one sample of a study of blood T cell repertoires in COVID-19. Method: immunoSEQ multiplex PCR; TCRdb's copy keeps in-frame clones and lacks some. The profile shows 150,000 to 200,000 clones, about 89% of them singletons. The sample was peripheral blood. The receptors originated from an older man with acute or convalescent COVID-19. The CDR3 runs from the conserved cysteine through the conserved F or W. Each record gives: V gene, J gene, CDR3 protein.

TRBV20-1	TRBJ1-1	CSAPVNTEAFF
TRBV7-2	TRBJ2-3	CASSPGEADTQYF
TRBV6-5	TRBJ2-7	CASSYSQGATYEQYF
TRBV5-1	TRBJ1-1	CASSSAGSLWEGTEAFF
TRBV9	TRBJ1-2	CASSVVGQDYGYTF
TRBV30	TRBJ1-1	CAWRPGQGGTEAFF
TRBV7-8	TRBJ2-3	CASSYWRGFADTQYF
TRBV4-1	TRBJ1-2	CASSLDRPEGYTF
TRBV7-7	TRBJ2-5	CASSPGTLAETQYF
TRBV2	TRBJ2-5	CASTEGTGLETQYF
TRBV5-8	TRBJ2-7	CASSLLPSYEQYF
TRBV5-1	TRBJ1-2	CASSLQSGWNYGYTF
TRBV3-1/TRBV3-2	TRBJ1-5	CASSQDPVQPQHF
TRBV2	TRBJ1-2	CASSTLDSYGYTF
TRBV6-2/TRBV6-3	TRBJ2-7	CASSYRLAGAYEQYF
TRBV9	TRBJ1-2	CASSVAGTYYGYTF
TRBV5-4	TRBJ1-3	CASSSSRQGRNTIYF
TRBV5-1	TRBJ2-5	CASSLGRGGPETQYF
TRBV30	TRBJ2-7	CAWILKTGGRYEQYF
TRBV12-5	TRBJ2-3	CASGLGHTDTQYF
TRBV9	TRBJ2-1	CASSVDPSGGEQFF
TRBV28	TRBJ2-2	CASSLDGTSAGELFF